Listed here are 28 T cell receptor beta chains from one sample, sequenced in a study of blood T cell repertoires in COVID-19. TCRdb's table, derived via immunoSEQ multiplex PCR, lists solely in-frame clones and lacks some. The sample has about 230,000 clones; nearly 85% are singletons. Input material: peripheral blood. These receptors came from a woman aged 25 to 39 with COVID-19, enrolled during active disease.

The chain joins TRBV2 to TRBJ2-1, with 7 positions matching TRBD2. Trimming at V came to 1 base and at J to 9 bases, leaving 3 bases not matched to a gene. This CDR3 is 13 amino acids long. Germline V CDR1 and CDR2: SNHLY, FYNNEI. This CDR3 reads CASSEGGEGEQFF. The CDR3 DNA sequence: TGTGCCAGCAGTGAAGGGGGGGAGGGTGAGCAGTTCTTC.

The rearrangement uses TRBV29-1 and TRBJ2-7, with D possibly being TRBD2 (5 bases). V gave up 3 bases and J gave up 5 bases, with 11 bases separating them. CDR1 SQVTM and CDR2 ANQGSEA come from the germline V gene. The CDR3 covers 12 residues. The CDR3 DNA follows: TGCAGCGTTGACGAGGGTCGGGACGAGCAGTACTTC. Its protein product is CSVDEGRDEQYF.

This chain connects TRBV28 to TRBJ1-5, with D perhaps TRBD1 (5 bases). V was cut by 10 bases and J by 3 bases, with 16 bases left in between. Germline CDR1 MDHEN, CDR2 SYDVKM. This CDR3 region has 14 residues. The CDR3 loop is CATHIGRDNQPQHF. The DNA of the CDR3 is TGTGCCACCCACATTGGCAGGGACAATCAGCCCCAGCATTTT. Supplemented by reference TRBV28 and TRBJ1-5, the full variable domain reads DVKVTQSSRYLVKRTGEKVFLECVQDMDHENMFWYRQDPGLGLRLIYFSYDVKMKEKGDIPEGYSVSREKKERFSLILESASTNQTSMYLCATHIGRDNQPQHFGDGTRLSIL.

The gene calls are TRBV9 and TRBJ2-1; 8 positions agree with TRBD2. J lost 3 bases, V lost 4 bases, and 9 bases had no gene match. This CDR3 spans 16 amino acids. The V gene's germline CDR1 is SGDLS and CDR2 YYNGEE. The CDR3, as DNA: TGTGCCAGCAGCCTCCAAGGCGGGGGGTACTACAATGAGCAGTTCTTC. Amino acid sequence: CASSLQGGGYYNEQFF.

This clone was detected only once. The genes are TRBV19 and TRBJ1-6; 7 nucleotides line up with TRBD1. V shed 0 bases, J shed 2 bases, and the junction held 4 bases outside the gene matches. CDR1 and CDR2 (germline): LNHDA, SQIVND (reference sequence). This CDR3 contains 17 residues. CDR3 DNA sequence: TGTGCCAGTAGTATAGATCTCGACAGGGCCTATAATTCACCCCTCCACTTT. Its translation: CASSIDLDRAYNSPLHF.

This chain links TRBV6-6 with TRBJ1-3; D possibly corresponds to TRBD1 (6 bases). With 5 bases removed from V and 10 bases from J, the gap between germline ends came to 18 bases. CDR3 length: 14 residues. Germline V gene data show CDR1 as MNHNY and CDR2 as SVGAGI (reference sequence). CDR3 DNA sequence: TGTGCCAGCAGTCCTATGCAGGGGTCTGGGACCATATATTTT. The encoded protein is CASSPMQGSGTIYF.

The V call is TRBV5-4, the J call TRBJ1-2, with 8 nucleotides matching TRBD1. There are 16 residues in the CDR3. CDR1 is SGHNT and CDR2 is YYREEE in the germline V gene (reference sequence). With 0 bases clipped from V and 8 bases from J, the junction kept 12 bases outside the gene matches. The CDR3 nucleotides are TGTGCCAGCAGCTTGGAAGGCCCGGACAGGGCGAAGGGCTACACCTTC. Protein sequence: CASSLEGPDRAKGYTF.

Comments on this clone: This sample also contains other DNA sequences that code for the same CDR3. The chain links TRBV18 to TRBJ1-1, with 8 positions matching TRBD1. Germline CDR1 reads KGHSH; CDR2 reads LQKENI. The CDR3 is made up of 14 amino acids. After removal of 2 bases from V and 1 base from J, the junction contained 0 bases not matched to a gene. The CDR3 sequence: CASSPGQGNTEAFF. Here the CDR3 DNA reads TGTGCCAGCTCACCAGGACAGGGGAACACTGAAGCTTTCTTT. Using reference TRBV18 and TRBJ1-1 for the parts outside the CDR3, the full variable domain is NAGVMQNPRHLVRRRGQEARLRCSPMKGHSHVYWYRQLPEEGLKFMVYLQKENIIDESGMPKERFSAEFPKEGPSILRIQQVVRGDSAAYFCASSPGQGNTEAFFGQGTRLTVV.

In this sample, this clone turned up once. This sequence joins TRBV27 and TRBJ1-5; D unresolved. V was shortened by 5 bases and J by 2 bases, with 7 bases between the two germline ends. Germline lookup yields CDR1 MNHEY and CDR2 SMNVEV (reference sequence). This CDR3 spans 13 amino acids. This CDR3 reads CASSGGRNQPQHF. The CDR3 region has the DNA TGTGCCAGCAGTGGAGGGCGCAATCAGCCCCAGCATTTT.

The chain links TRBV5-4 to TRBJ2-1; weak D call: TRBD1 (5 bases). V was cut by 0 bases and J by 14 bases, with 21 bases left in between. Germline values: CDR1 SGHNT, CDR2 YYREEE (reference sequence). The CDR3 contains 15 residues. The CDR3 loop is CASSLGGAVDPRKFF. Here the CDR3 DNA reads TGTGCCAGCAGCTTGGGTGGGGCAGTGGACCCCCGGAAGTTCTTC.

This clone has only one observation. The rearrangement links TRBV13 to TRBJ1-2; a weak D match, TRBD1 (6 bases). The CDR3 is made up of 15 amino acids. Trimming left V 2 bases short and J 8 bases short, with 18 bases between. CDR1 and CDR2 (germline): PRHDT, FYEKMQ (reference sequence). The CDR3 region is CASSLFMVGAVGYTF. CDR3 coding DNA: TGTGCCAGCAGCTTATTTATGGTGGGGGCGGTGGGCTACACCTTC.

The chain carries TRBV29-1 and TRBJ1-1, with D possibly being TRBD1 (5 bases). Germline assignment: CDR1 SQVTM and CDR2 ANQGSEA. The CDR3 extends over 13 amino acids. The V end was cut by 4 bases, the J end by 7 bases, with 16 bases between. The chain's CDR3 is CSVAVPGVSEAFF. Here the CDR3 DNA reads TGCAGCGTTGCGGTGCCGGGGGTGAGTGAAGCTTTCTTT.

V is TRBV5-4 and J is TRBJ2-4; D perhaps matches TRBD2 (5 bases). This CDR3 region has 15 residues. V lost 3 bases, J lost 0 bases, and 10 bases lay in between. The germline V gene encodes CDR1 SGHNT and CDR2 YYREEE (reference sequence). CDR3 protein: CASSSKDSAKNIQYF. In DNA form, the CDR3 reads TGTGCCAGCAGCTCTAAGGACTCAGCCAAAAACATTCAGTACTTC.

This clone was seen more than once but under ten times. This CDR3 reads CASSLDRPNIYNSPLHF. CDR3 coding DNA: TGTGCCAGCAGTTTAGACAGGCCGAACATTTATAATTCACCCCTCCACTTT. V usage is TRBV27 and J usage is TRBJ1-6, with D maybe TRBD1 (6 bases). Germline V gene lookup returns CDR1 MNHEY and CDR2 SMNVEV (reference sequence). V was cut by 2 bases and J by 4 bases, with 15 bases left in between. The CDR3 is made up of 17 amino acids.

CDR3 loop: CASQLNPGDYEQYF. CDR3 bases: TGTGCCAGCCAATTAAATCCGGGTGACTACGAGCAGTACTTC. The chain recombines TRBV3-1 (or the pseudogene TRBV3-2) with TRBJ2-7; D gene uncertain. The length of the CDR3 is 14 residues. Germline V lookup: CDR1 LGHDT, CDR2 YNNKEL (reference sequence). The ends were cut back, 8 bases at V and 3 bases at J, with 17 bases in the middle.

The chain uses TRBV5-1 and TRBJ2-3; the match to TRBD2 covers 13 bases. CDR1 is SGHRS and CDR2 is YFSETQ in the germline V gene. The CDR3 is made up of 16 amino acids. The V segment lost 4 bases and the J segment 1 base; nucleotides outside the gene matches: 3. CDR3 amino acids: CASSAGLAGRTDTQYF. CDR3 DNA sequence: TGCGCCAGCAGCGCGGGACTAGCGGGGCGCACAGATACGCAGTATTTT. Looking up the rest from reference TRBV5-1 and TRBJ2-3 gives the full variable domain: KAGVTQTPRYLIKTRGQQVTLSCSPISGHRSVSWYQQTPGQGLQFLFEYFSETQRNKGNFPGRFSGRQFSNSRSEMNVSTLELGDSALYLCASSAGLAGRTDTQYFGPGTRLTVL.

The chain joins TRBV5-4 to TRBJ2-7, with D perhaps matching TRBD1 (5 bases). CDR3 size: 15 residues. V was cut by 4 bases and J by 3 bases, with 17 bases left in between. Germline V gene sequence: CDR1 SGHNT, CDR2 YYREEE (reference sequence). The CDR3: CASSLGHLSLYEQYF. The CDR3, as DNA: TGTGCCAGCAGCCTCGGACATTTATCCCTCTACGAGCAGTACTTC.

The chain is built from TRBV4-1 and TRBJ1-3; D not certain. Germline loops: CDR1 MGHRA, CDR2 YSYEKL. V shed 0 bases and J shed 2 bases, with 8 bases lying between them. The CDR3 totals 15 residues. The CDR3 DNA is TGCGCCAGCAGCCAAGATCCACAAACTGGAAACACCATATATTTT. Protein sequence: CASSQDPQTGNTIYF.

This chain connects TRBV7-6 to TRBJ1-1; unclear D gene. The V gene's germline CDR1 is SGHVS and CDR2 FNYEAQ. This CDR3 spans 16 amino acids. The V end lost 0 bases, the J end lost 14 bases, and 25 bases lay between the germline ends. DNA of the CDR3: TGTGCCAGCAGCTTAGCTTTATCAGGTCCCGGGAGGTTTTTGTTCTTT. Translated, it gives CASSLALSGPGRFLFF.

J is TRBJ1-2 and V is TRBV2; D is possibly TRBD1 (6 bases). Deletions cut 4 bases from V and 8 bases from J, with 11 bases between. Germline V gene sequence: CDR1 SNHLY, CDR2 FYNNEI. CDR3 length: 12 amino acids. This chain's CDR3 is CASSGTAVGYTF. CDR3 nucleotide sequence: TGTGCCAGCAGTGGGACAGCTGTGGGCTACACCTTC.

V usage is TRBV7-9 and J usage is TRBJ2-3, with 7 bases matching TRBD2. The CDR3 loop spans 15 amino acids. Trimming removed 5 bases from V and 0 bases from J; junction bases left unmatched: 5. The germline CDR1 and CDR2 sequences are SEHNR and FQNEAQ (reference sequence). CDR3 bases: TGTGCCAGCAGCCGAGCGGGATCTAGCACAGATACGCAGTATTTT. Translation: CASSRAGSSTDTQYF.

The CDR3 DNA follows: TGCGCCAGCAGCCCGGGACAGGACTTCTCCTACGAGCAGTACTTC. Its translation: CASSPGQDFSYEQYF. The chain combines TRBV4-1 with TRBJ2-7; TRBD1 agrees at 8 bases. The V gene end was trimmed by 4 bases and the J gene end by 0 bases; junction bases not matched to a gene: 5. The CDR3 extends over 15 amino acids. CDR1 and CDR2 (germline): MGHRA, YSYEKL.

The CDR3: CASSSSQDRYEQYF. CDR3 bases: TGTGCCAGCAGCTCAAGTCAGGATCGTTACGAGCAGTACTTC. This chain links TRBV5-6 with TRBJ2-7; the D is unclear. The germline V gene has CDR1 SGHDT and CDR2 YYEEEE. Trimming stripped 3 bases from V and 4 bases from J, with 14 bases between. The CDR3 sequence is 14 residues long.

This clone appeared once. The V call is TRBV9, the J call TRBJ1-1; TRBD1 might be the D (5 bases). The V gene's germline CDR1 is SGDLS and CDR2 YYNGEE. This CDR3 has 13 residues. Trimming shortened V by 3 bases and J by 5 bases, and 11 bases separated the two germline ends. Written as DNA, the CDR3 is TGTGCCAGCAGCGCGCTACAGGAAACTGAAGCTTTCTTT. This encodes CASSALQETEAFF.

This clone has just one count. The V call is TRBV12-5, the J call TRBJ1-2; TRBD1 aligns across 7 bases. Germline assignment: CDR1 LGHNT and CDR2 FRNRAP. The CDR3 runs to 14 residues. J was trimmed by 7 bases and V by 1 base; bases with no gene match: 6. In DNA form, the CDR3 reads TGTGCTAGTGGTTTGGGACAGGGAGTGGGTGGCTACACCTTC. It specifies CASGLGQGVGGYTF. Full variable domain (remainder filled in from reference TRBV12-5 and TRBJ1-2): DARVTQTPRHKVTEMGQEVTMRCQPILGHNTVFWYRQTMMQGLELLAYFRNRAPLDDSGMPKDRFSAEMPDATLATLKIQPSEPRDSAVYFCASGLGQGVGGYTFGSGTRLTVV.

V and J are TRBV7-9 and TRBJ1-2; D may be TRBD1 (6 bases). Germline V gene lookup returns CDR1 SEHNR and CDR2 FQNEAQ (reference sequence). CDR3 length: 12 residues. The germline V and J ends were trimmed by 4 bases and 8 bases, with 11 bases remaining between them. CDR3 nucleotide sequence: TGTGCCAGCAGCTGGCGAGGGGGAGGCTACACCTTC. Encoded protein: CASSWRGGGYTF.

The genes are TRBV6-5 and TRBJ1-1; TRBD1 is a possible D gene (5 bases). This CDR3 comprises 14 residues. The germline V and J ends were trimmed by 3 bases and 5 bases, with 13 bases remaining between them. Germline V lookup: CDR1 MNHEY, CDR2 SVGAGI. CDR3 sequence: CASSYIRGKTEAFF. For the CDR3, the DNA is TGTGCCAGCAGTTATATTAGGGGAAAGACTGAAGCTTTCTTT.

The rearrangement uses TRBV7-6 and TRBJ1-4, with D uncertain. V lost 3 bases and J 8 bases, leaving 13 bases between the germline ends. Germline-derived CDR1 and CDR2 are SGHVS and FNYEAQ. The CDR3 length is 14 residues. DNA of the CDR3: TGTGCCAGCAGCTTGCCAGGCTCGGGAGAAAAACTGTTTTTT. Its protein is CASSLPGSGEKLFF.